The 29 T cell receptor beta chains below all came from one sample that was sequenced in a study of blood T cell repertoires in COVID-19. Method: immunoSEQ multiplex PCR; TCRdb's copy keeps in-frame clones and lacks some. The repertoire has approximately 360,000 clones, 90% of them found once; the top ten carry roughly 6.8%. The sample taken for sequencing was peripheral blood. The receptors shown here come from a man between 18 and 35 years old with active or convalescent COVID-19.

The chain carries TRBV5-1 and TRBJ2-5; D perhaps matches TRBD1 (6 bases). Germline-derived CDR1 and CDR2 are SGHRS and YFSETQ. V lost 4 bases, J lost 2 bases, and 15 bases lay in between. The CDR3 extends over 15 amino acids. The CDR3 spells CASSHGGQPQETQYF. The DNA for the CDR3 is TGCGCCAGCAGCCACGGAGGACAGCCACAAGAGACCCAGTACTTC.

This clone was counted only a few times. This chain uses TRBV6-2 or TRBV6-3 with TRBJ1-2; D ambiguous. V lost 5 bases and J 3 bases, leaving 7 bases between the germline ends. The CDR3 spans 12 residues. Germline-derived CDR1 and CDR2 are MNHEY and SVGEGT. CDR3 sequence reads: CASSKLDYGYTF. The DNA of the CDR3 is TGTGCCAGCAGTAAGCTGGACTATGGCTACACCTTC.

With respect to this clone: The identical CDR3 is also encoded by other nucleotide sequences in the sample. The chain has TRBV28 and TRBJ1-2; 7 bases are a match to TRBD1. CDR1 and CDR2 from the germline V gene are MDHEN and SYDVKM. This CDR3 has 14 amino acids. After removal of 4 bases from V and 0 bases from J, the junction contained 2 bases not matched to a gene. CDR3 region: CASSSGTANYGYTF. The CDR3 DNA follows: TGTGCCAGCAGTTCCGGGACAGCTAACTATGGCTACACCTTC.

V and J are TRBV5-8 and TRBJ2-1; D remains unclear. The CDR3 consists of 13 residues. The germline V and J ends were trimmed by 7 bases and 2 bases, with 10 bases remaining between them. Germline V lookup: CDR1 SGHTS, CDR2 YDEGEE. The CDR3 nucleotides are TGTGCCAGCCCAAGACTCACCTACAATGAGCAGTTCTTC. Amino acid sequence: CASPRLTYNEQFF.

This clone showed up just a few times. V usage is TRBV6-2 or TRBV6-3 and J usage is TRBJ1-2; a possible D gene is TRBD1 (6 bases). The CDR3 is 14 residues long. The V gene lost 6 bases and the J gene lost 4 bases, with 15 bases spanning the gap. Germline CDR1 and CDR2: MNHEY and SVGEGT. The CDR3 spells CASSRLDSPYGYTF. The CDR3 region has the DNA TGTGCCAGCAGCCGATTGGACAGCCCCTATGGCTACACCTTC.

The genes are TRBV10-1 and TRBJ1-3; no firm D call. V lost 10 bases to trimming and J lost 4 bases, with 11 bases between them. The germline gives CDR1 WNHNN, CDR2 SYGVQD (reference sequence). The CDR3 runs 12 residues. CDR3: CATSGPGNTIYF. CDR3 nucleotides: TGCGCCACCTCGGGTCCCGGAAACACCATATATTTT.

This chain uses TRBV27 with TRBJ1-4; no firm D call. The germline V gene has CDR1 MNHEY and CDR2 SMNVEV (reference sequence). The CDR3 length is 13 residues. With 4 bases removed from V and 11 bases from J, the gap between germline ends came to 14 bases. The CDR3 DNA is TGTGCCAGCAGTTACCGCCGAGCGGGGAAACTGTTTTTT. Translated: CASSYRRAGKLFF. Drawing the rest from reference TRBV27 and TRBJ1-4, the complete variable domain is EAQVTQNPRYLITVTGKKLTVTCSQNMNHEYMSWYRQDPGLGLRQIYYSMNVEVTDKGDVPEGYKVSRKEKRNFPLILESPSPNQTSLYFCASSYRRAGKLFFGSGTQLSVL.

This clone was detected once. The identical CDR3 is also encoded by other nucleotide sequences in the sample. This rearrangement joins TRBV13 to TRBJ1-1; the D gene is possibly TRBD1 (5 bases). The germline V gene encodes CDR1 PRHDT and CDR2 FYEKMQ (reference sequence). The length of the CDR3 is 13 residues. V dropped 3 bases and J dropped 5 bases, with 10 bases sitting between them. The CDR3 sequence: CASSFSGGTEAFF. CDR3 nucleotides: TGTGCCAGCAGCTTCAGTGGGGGGACTGAAGCTTTCTTT.

V and J are TRBV12-3 or TRBV12-4 and TRBJ1-4, with D possibly being TRBD1 (5 bases). The CDR3 has 13 amino acids. Trimming cost V 5 bases and J 8 bases, with 12 bases left between them. Here the CDR3 reads CASSPRRGEKLFF. CDR3 coding DNA: TGTGCCAGCAGTCCCCGACGGGGGGAAAAACTGTTTTTT.

A few counts support this clone. The rearrangement uses TRBV18 and TRBJ1-1, with a tentative D call TRBD1 (5 bases). V was cut by 1 base and J by 7 bases, with 10 bases left in between. The germline V gene has CDR1 KGHSH and CDR2 LQKENI. The CDR3 covers 13 residues. CDR3 protein: CASSPREGSEAFF. The CDR3 nucleotides read TGTGCCAGCTCACCACGGGAGGGGAGTGAAGCTTTCTTT. The full variable domain, completed using reference TRBV18 and TRBJ1-1, is NAGVMQNPRHLVRRRGQEARLRCSPMKGHSHVYWYRQLPEEGLKFMVYLQKENIIDESGMPKERFSAEFPKEGPSILRIQQVVRGDSAAYFCASSPREGSEAFFGQGTRLTVV.

With regard to this clone: The same CDR3 is also encoded by other DNA sequences in this sample. V and J are TRBV12-3 or TRBV12-4 and TRBJ1-1; 8 bases line up with TRBD1. CDR3 size: 13 residues. V shed 6 bases and J 5 bases; nucleotides not matched to a gene: 5. The CDR3 region is CASRDRVDTEAFF. In DNA form, the CDR3 reads TGTGCCAGCAGGGACAGGGTGGATACTGAAGCTTTCTTT.

The gene calls are TRBV4-3 and TRBJ2-7, with D perhaps matching TRBD1 (5 bases). Germline-derived CDR1 and CDR2 are LGHNA and YSLEER. The CDR3 loop spans 14 amino acids. Trimming shortened V by 6 bases and J by 3 bases, and 15 bases separated the two germline ends. CDR3 sequence (DNA): TGCGCCAGCAGTACGGCAGGGCAGCTCTACGAGCAGTACTTC. Encoded protein: CASSTAGQLYEQYF.

CDR3 region: CASSSFWDKARISPLHF. CDR3 nucleotides: TGTGCCAGCAGTTCCTTTTGGGACAAGGCACGAATATCACCCCTCCACTTT. The chain links TRBV6-2 or TRBV6-3 to TRBJ1-6, with TRBD1 as a possible D gene (6 bases). CDR3 length equals 17 residues. V was trimmed by 4 bases and J by 10 bases, leaving 23 bases between them. Germline V gene sequence: CDR1 MNHEY, CDR2 SVGEGT.

J is TRBJ2-7 and V is TRBV5-1, with 8 bases that match TRBD1. This CDR3 spans 16 amino acids. From germline, CDR1 is SGHRS and CDR2 YFSETQ. J gave up 1 base and V 0 bases, and 6 bases lay outside the gene matches. The CDR3 sequence is CASSLARTGFSYEQYF. CDR3 nucleotide sequence: TGCGCCAGCAGCTTGGCCAGGACAGGGTTTTCCTACGAGCAGTACTTC.

The V gene is TRBV9, the J gene TRBJ1-3; D ambiguous. The V and J ends lost 4 bases and 2 bases respectively, with 13 bases between them. Germline CDR1 and CDR2: SGDLS and YYNGEE. The CDR3 loop spans 15 amino acids. The CDR3 region is CASSLSRGPGNTIYF. The CDR3 DNA sequence: TGTGCCAGCAGCCTCTCGCGAGGGCCTGGAAACACCATATATTTT. Drawing the rest from reference TRBV9 and TRBJ1-3, the complete variable domain is DSGVTQTPKHLITATGQRVTLRCSPRSGDLSVYWYQQSLDQGLQFLIQYYNGEERAKGNILERFSAQQFPDLHSELNLSSLELGDSALYFCASSLSRGPGNTIYFGEGSWLTVV.

The chain is built from TRBV5-4 and TRBJ2-3; 12 bases line up with TRBD2. CDR1 and CDR2 (germline): SGHNT, YYREEE (reference sequence). The CDR3 has 19 amino acids. With 4 bases clipped from V and 4 bases from J, the junction kept 16 bases outside the gene matches. The CDR3, as DNA: TGTGCCAGCAGCGGATATCTTACTCTAGCGGGAGGGCCCCCAGATACGCAGTATTTT. Translation gives CASSGYLTLAGGPPDTQYF. The full variable domain, its missing parts supplied by reference TRBV5-4 and TRBJ2-3, is ETGVTQSPTHLIKTRGQQVTLRCSSQSGHNTVSWYQQALGQGPQFIFQYYREEENGRGNFPPRFSGLQFPNYSSELNVNALELDDSALYLCASSGYLTLAGGPPDTQYFGPGTRLTVL.

The rearrangement joins TRBV5-4 to TRBJ1-5, with TRBD1 as a possible D gene (6 bases). Trimming pared 1 base from V and 4 bases from J, leaving 12 bases between. Per the germline V gene, CDR1 is SGHNT and CDR2 is YYREEE (reference sequence). This CDR3 region has 15 residues. Here the CDR3 reads CASSLSPGENQPQHF. For the CDR3, the DNA is TGTGCCAGCAGCTTGTCTCCAGGGGAGAATCAGCCCCAGCATTTT. The full variable domain, its missing parts supplied by reference TRBV5-4 and TRBJ1-5, is ETGVTQSPTHLIKTRGQQVTLRCSSQSGHNTVSWYQQALGQGPQFIFQYYREEENGRGNFPPRFSGLQFPNYSSELNVNALELDDSALYLCASSLSPGENQPQHFGDGTRLSIL.

The chain links TRBV5-6 to TRBJ2-5; D gene ambiguous. CDR1 is SGHDT and CDR2 is YYEEEE in the germline V gene. The CDR3 loop spans 14 amino acids. The V end lost 1 base, the J end lost 5 bases, and 12 bases lay between the germline ends. The CDR3 DNA reads TGTGCCAGCAGCTTGCACAGCTCCCGGGAGACCCAGTACTTC. As protein: CASSLHSSRETQYF.

The chain carries TRBV3-1 (or the pseudogene TRBV3-2) and TRBJ2-2; 9 bases match TRBD1. Germline values: CDR1 LGHDT, CDR2 YNNKEL (reference sequence). CDR3 length equals 16 residues. V dropped 0 bases and J dropped 3; count of bases not matched to a gene: 2. CDR3 sequence reads: CASSQEDRGYTGELFF. The CDR3 DNA is TGTGCCAGCAGCCAAGAGGACAGGGGATACACCGGGGAGCTGTTTTTT.

The V and J genes are TRBV6-2 or TRBV6-3 and TRBJ1-1; 10 nucleotides line up with TRBD1. The germline gives CDR1 MNHEY, CDR2 SVGEGT. The CDR3 spans 18 residues. V dropped 0 bases and J dropped 1; count of bases not matched to a gene: 8. The DNA of the CDR3 is TGTGCCAGCAGTTACTCGAAAGGACAGGGGGGGCCGAACACTGAAGCTTTCTTT. This gives the protein CASSYSKGQGGPNTEAFF.

This chain uses TRBV19 with TRBJ1-2; D gene ambiguous. The CDR3 loop spans 12 amino acids. The germline V gene has CDR1 LNHDA and CDR2 SQIVND (reference sequence). With 5 bases removed from V and 7 bases from J, the gap between germline ends came to 11 bases. The CDR3 here is CASSVGLGGYTF. CDR3 bases: TGTGCCAGTAGTGTCGGACTTGGTGGCTACACCTTC.

This clone has just one count. The gene calls are TRBV4-2 and TRBJ1-1; D is ambiguous. V shed 1 base and J shed 4 bases, with 10 bases lying between them. CDR1 is LGHNA and CDR2 is YNFKEQ in the germline V gene. The CDR3 covers 14 residues. The CDR3 coding sequence is TGTGCCAGCAGCCAAGTTCGGGGAAGCACTGAAGCTTTCTTT. This sequence encodes CASSQVRGSTEAFF.

Comments on this clone: An end of the junction differs from the germline gene, which may be a read error. J is TRBJ1-4 and V is TRBV5-6, with TRBD1 matching over 8 bases. Per the germline V gene, CDR1 is SGHDT and CDR2 is YYEEEE. This CDR3 is built from 13 residues. The CDR3 region is CASTLDRAGKLFF. CDR3 nucleotides: TGTGCCAGCACCTTGGACAGGGCTGGAAAACTGTTTTTT. The full variable domain, rest sourced from reference TRBV5-6 and TRBJ1-4, is DAGVTQSPTHLIKTRGQQVTLRCSPKSGHDTVSWYQQALGQGPQFIFQYYEEEERQRGNFPDRFSGHQFPNYSSELNVNALLLGDSALYLCASTLDRAGKLFFGSGTQLSVL.

In its sample, this clone was seen once. V is TRBV6-1 and J is TRBJ1-5; D is uncertain. There are 11 residues in the CDR3. The V end lost 6 bases, the J end lost 7 bases, and 7 bases lay between the germline ends. Germline lookup yields CDR1 MNHNS and CDR2 SASEGT. CDR3 sequence: CASSPGQPQHF. CDR3 DNA sequence: TGTGCCAGCAGCCCTGGCCAGCCCCAGCATTTT.

The V and J genes are TRBV7-2 and TRBJ2-2; TRBD2 matches 13 bases. The CDR3 length is 16 residues. V shed 4 bases and J 6 bases; nucleotides not matched to a gene: 5. Germline-derived CDR1 and CDR2 are SGHTA and FQGNSA. The CDR3 coding sequence is TGTGCCAGCAGCTCCGGGACTAGCGGGACCGCCGGGGAGCTGTTTTTT. This translates into CASSSGTSGTAGELFF.

The chain combines TRBV6-2 or TRBV6-3 with TRBJ2-5; 11 bases line up with TRBD2. This CDR3 comprises 14 residues. Germline V gene sequence: CDR1 MNHEY, CDR2 SVGEGT. V gave up 6 bases and J gave up 5 bases; unmatched junction bases: 5. The CDR3 here is CASSLGLAVETQYF. DNA for the CDR3: TGTGCCAGCAGCCTGGGACTAGCGGTTGAGACCCAGTACTTC.

The J gene is TRBJ1-2, the V gene TRBV12-3 or TRBV12-4; 10 bases are a match to TRBD1. Trimming took 4 bases from V and 7 from J; bases not matched to a gene: 3. There are 13 residues in the CDR3. The CDR3 spells CASSSDRGLGYTF. The CDR3 DNA is TGTGCCAGCAGTTCCGACAGGGGGCTTGGCTACACCTTC.

The V and J genes are TRBV16 and TRBJ1-2, with 7 bases aligning to TRBD1. This CDR3 has 14 amino acids. Germline CDR1 and CDR2: KGHSY and FQNENV. The trim removed 6 bases at V and 8 bases at J, leaving 12 bases unmatched. For the CDR3, the DNA is TGTGCCAGCAGTCCTCAGGGGGAGAAGTACGGCTACACCTTC. Translating it yields CASSPQGEKYGYTF. Complete variable domain (other parts from reference TRBV16 and TRBJ1-2): GEEVAQTPKHLVRGEGQKAKLYCAPIKGHSYVFWYQQVLKNEFKFLISFQNENVFDETGMPKERFSAKCLPNSPCSLEIQATKLEDSAVYFCASSPQGEKYGYTFGSGTRLTVV.

The chain employs TRBV29-1 and TRBJ1-2; TRBD1 matches 12 bases. Trimming took 6 bases from V and 7 from J; bases not matched to a gene: 3. Per the germline V gene, CDR1 is SQVTM and CDR2 is ANQGSEA. This CDR3 contains 12 residues. CDR3: CSVGQGARGYTF. In DNA form, the CDR3 reads TGCAGCGTGGGACAGGGGGCGCGTGGCTACACCTTC.